A single sample is the source of the 10 T cell receptor beta chains below, sequenced in a study of regulatory T cells in long-lasting Graves disease listed by TCRdb under 2021. The time point label for this specimen denotes: newly diagnosed GD, antithyroid drugs for less than 3 months. For both TCR sequencing and RNA sequencing, RNA was extracted from PBMCs using TRIzol. Libraries were prepared through multiplex PCR. For sequencing, an Illumina HiSeq 4000 was employed. iRepertoire HTBI primers and Arm-PCR amplification of CDR3 regions were used to construct TCR beta libraries. TCRdb passed the public sequencing reads through fastp at Q25 and MiXCR, retaining productive beta sequences. Records with the same CDR3 protein are collapsed into one entry carrying the most frequent genes and DNA. The sample includes 540,000 or so distinct CDR3 sequences, with less than 15% observed a single time. The ten largest clones represent roughly 10% of the sample.

These data also formed part of another study, on T cells in Graves' hyperthyroidism and ophthalmopathy.

The sample consisted of peripheral blood mononuclear cells (PBMCs), taken at new diagnosis, from a patient treated with antithyroid drugs. The receptor source for this set is a man aged 30-40 years with Graves disease. Donor details come from another sample of the same person, matched by shared clones.

In this sample, this clonotype turned up many times. The CDR3: CASSLARRDTQYF. In DNA, the CDR3 is TGTGCCAGCAGCCTGGCGAGAAGGGATACGCAGTATTTT. The genes are TRBV3-1 and TRBJ2-3; no firm D call. V lost 4 bases and J 6 bases, leaving 11 bases between the germline ends. The CDR3 runs 13 residues. Germline values: CDR1 LGHDT, CDR2 YNNKEL (reference sequence).

In this sample, this clonotype turned up many times. This chain joins TRBV9 and TRBJ1-2; D call uncertain. V lost 2 bases and J 5 bases, leaving 25 bases between the germline ends. The germline gives CDR1 SGDLS, CDR2 YYNGEE. CDR3 size: 18 residues. The chain's CDR3 is CASSVEGGPVLTDYGYTF. CDR3 DNA sequence: TGTGCCAGCAGCGTCGAGGGAGGGCCGGTCCTCACAGATTATGGCTACACCTTC.

This clonotype has a count of ten or more. V and J are TRBV12-3 or TRBV12-4 and TRBJ1-2, with TRBD1 matching over 7 bases. The CDR3 runs to 12 residues. Trimming at V came to 6 bases and at J to 5 bases, leaving 3 bases not matched to a gene. The CDR3 here is CASRGQLYGYTF. The CDR3 DNA reads TGTGCCAGCAGGGGACAGTTATATGGCTACACCTTC.

This clonotype appeared many times. The chain uses TRBV6-2 or TRBV6-3 and TRBJ2-1; D may correspond to TRBD1 or TRBD2 (5 bases each). Germline V CDR1 and CDR2: MNHEY, SVGEGT. V lost 2 bases, J lost 4 bases, and 12 bases lay in between. This CDR3 has 15 residues. Here the CDR3 reads CASSYGGGRYNEQFF. The CDR3 DNA sequence: TGTGCCAGCAGTTACGGGGGTGGAAGATACAATGAGCAGTTCTTC.

The V call is TRBV6-2 or TRBV6-3, the J call TRBJ2-7, with 7 bases fitting TRBD1. CDR3 length: 10 residues. V shed 6 bases, J shed 12 bases, and the junction held 5 bases outside the gene matches. Per germline, CDR1 MNHEY and CDR2 SVGEGT. The CDR3: CASRDGTAYF. The CDR3 DNA sequence: TGTGCCAGCAGAGACGGGACAGCGTACTTC.

This clonotype was counted many times. V and J are TRBV18 and TRBJ1-1; the D gene is possibly TRBD1 (5 bases). Germline CDR1 is KGHSH and CDR2 is LQKENI. V lost 0 bases and J 4 bases, leaving 12 bases between the germline ends. The CDR3 has 15 residues. The DNA for the CDR3 is TGTGCCAGCTCACCACCGGTTTCAGGGAGCACTGAAGCTTTCTTT. Protein: CASSPPVSGSTEAFF.

This clonotype was seen a handful of times. V and J are TRBV19 and TRBJ1-2; D may be TRBD1 (6 bases). This CDR3 is built from 13 residues. The V gene lost 6 bases and the J gene lost 7 bases, with 15 bases spanning the gap. Germline-derived CDR1 and CDR2 are LNHDA and SQIVND (reference sequence). CDR3 loop: CASSYGQSFGYTF. As DNA, the CDR3 is TGTGCCAGTAGCTATGGACAGTCCTTTGGCTACACCTTC.

Ten or more counts support this clonotype. The rearrangement uses TRBV12-3 or TRBV12-4 and TRBJ1-5; no firm D call. V lost 6 bases and J 2 bases, leaving 11 bases between the germline ends. This CDR3 region has 14 residues. CDR3 in DNA: TGTGCCAGCAGCCAACGTATCGGCAATCAGCCCCAGCATTTT. Amino acids: CASSQRIGNQPQHF.

Points on this clonotype: A much bigger clone sits one base away, suggesting this may be a read error. This is likely a read error, given that the CDR3 carries no conserved phenylalanine or tryptophan at its end. This rearrangement joins TRBV20-1 to TRBJ2-1, with D perhaps TRBD2 (5 bases). The germline V and J ends were trimmed by 5 bases and 0 bases, with 8 bases remaining between them. This CDR3 comprises 13 residues. Looked up from germline, CDR1 is DFQATT and CDR2 is SNEGSKA (reference sequence). CDR3 nucleotides: TGCAGTGCTCCGGGATTCTCCTACAATGAGCAGTTCTCC. Residues: CSAPGFSYNEQFS.

The sample holds one count of this clonotype. Sequence at one end of the junction differs from germline and may be a read error. The V gene is TRBV12-3 or TRBV12-4, the J gene TRBJ1-6, with D unresolved. The CDR3 covers 15 residues. In nucleotides, the CDR3 is TGTGCCATCAGTGAGTCAGACCAAAAGAATTCACCCCTCCACTTT. Its translation is CAISESDQKNSPLHF.